This is a list of T cell receptor beta chains from one sample in a study of TIL therapy for anti-PD-1-resistant metastatic lung cancer. Sequenced by immunoSEQ multiplex PCR; TCRdb stores in-frame clones only, minus some. The data show 25,000 to 30,000 clones, with about 63% seen just once and more than 15% held by the top ten. The sequencing here drew on tumor tissue, taken at baseline. The receptors here all came from a woman between 30 and 80 years old with non-small cell lung cancer. Each CDR3 is given with its conserved first and last residue. The D gene is left open where the match is weak. Rows may omit the clone size; those that give it use once, few, many or a size class.

len	v_gene	abundance	j_gene	d_gene	CDR3aa	CDR3nt
13	TRBV10-1	-	TRBJ2-1	-	CASSPTGINEQFF	TGCGCCAGCAGTCCTACAGGGATCAATGAGCAGTTCTTC
12	TRBV5-6	once	TRBJ2-3	TRBD2	CASSLSSGRTYF	TGTGCCAGCAGCTTGTCTAGCGGGAGGACCTATTTT
15	TRBV29-1	-	TRBJ1-2	-	CSVEVRKGSTYGYTF	TGCAGCGTTGAAGTAAGGAAGGGGTCTACCTATGGCTACACCTTC
14	TRBV6-1	-	TRBJ1-4	-	CASSEGGANEKLFF	TGTGCCAGCAGTGAGGGGGGCGCAAATGAAAAACTGTTTTTT
11	TRBV5-4	-	TRBJ2-1	-	CASRQRNEQFF	TGTGCCAGCAGACAGCGAAATGAGCAGTTCTTC
16	TRBV30	-	TRBJ1-5	-	CAWSVTLAGVSQPQHF	TGTGCCTGGAGTGTAACCCTGGCGGGGGTTAGTCAGCCCCAGCATTTT
16	TRBV7-8	-	TRBJ1-2	TRBD1	CASSLASERGLKGYTF	TGTGCCAGCAGCTTAGCGTCAGAGAGGGGGCTGAAGGGCTACACCTTC
14	TRBV19	few	TRBJ1-1	-	CASFSLQSNTEAFF	TGTGCCAGTTTCAGCTTACAATCGAACACTGAAGCTTTCTTT
14	TRBV28	-	TRBJ1-5	-	CASSLGIGNQPQHF	TGTGCCAGCAGTTTGGGTATCGGCAATCAGCCCCAGCATTTT
15	TRBV11-3	-	TRBJ2-1	TRBD1	CASSLGQGARDEQFF	TGTGCCAGCAGCTTAGGTCAGGGGGCGAGGGATGAGCAGTTCTTC
16	TRBV5-1	-	TRBJ1-2	TRBD1	CASSIGTVGIRSGYTF	TGCGCCAGCAGCATAGGGACAGTCGGGATACGCTCTGGCTACACCTTC
13	TRBV27	-	TRBJ1-1	-	CASSRTMRTEAFF	TGTGCCAGCAGTCGAACCATGAGGACTGAAGCTTTCTTT
11	TRBV6-5	-	TRBJ2-7	-	CASSSGSLTDF	TGTGCCAGCAGTTCTGGGTCATTGACTGACTTC
14	TRBV27	few	TRBJ1-5	-	CASKQGRGNQPQHF	TGTGCCAGCAAGCAGGGTCGGGGCAATCAGCCCCAGCATTTT
16	TRBV9	-	TRBJ2-7	-	CASSVEGGRGVIEQYF	TGTGCCAGCAGCGTAGAAGGGGGAAGAGGAGTGATTGAGCAGTACTTC
15	TRBV18	-	TRBJ1-5	TRBD1	CASSLLQGADQPQHF	TGTGCCAGCTCACTTCTACAGGGGGCGGATCAGCCCCAGCATTTT
13	TRBV30	-	TRBJ2-3	-	CAWRVAGTDTQYF	TGTGCCTGGAGAGTGGCGGGCACAGATACGCAGTATTTT
15	TRBV19	few	TRBJ2-7	TRBD2	CASSDLGTSGSIQYF	TGTGCCAGTAGTGATCTAGGGACTAGCGGGAGTATACAGTACTTC
12	TRBV29-1	once	TRBJ1-1	TRBD1	CSGGQGDTEAFF	TGCAGCGGAGGACAGGGGGACACTGAAGCTTTCTTT
15	TRBV6-1	few	TRBJ2-7	-	CASSGHRKSAAWQYF	TGTGCCAGCAGTGGACATCGAAAGTCTGCTGCGTGGCAGTACTTC
13	TRBV5-1	-	TRBJ2-7	-	CASSWENSYEQYF	TGCGCCAGCAGCTGGGAGAACAGCTACGAGCAGTACTTC
13	TRBV28	-	TRBJ2-7	-	CASATGPFYEQYF	TGTGCCAGCGCGACAGGCCCATTCTACGAGCAGTACTTC
14	TRBV7-9	-	TRBJ1-4	-	CASSTYRDEEKLFF	TGTGCCAGCAGTACCTACAGGGATGAGGAAAAACTGTTTTTT
13	TRBV6-6	-	TRBJ2-5	-	CASRLTGPETQYF	TGTGCCAGCAGGTTAACGGGCCCAGAGACCCAGTACTTC
13	TRBV2	-	TRBJ1-4	TRBD1	CASSRGQGEKLFF	TGTGCCAGCAGTCGAGGACAGGGGGAAAAACTGTTTTTT
13	TRBV7-2	-	TRBJ2-1	-	CASSSGSYNEQFF	TGTGCCAGCAGCAGTGGCTCCTACAATGAGCAGTTCTTC
17	TRBV7-2	-	TRBJ2-3	TRBD2	CASSSVTSGRAGDTQYF	TGTGCCAGCAGCTCCGTGACTAGCGGGAGGGCCGGAGATACGCAGTATTTT
18	TRBV5-1	-	TRBJ2-1	TRBD2	CASSLGGLAELSYNEQFF	TGCGCCAGCAGCTTGGGAGGACTAGCGGAACTCTCCTACAATGAGCAGTTCTTC
15	TRBV5-1	-	TRBJ2-5	-	CASSLAFTQGETQYF	TGCGCCAGCAGCTTGGCCTTCACTCAGGGGGAGACCCAGTACTTC